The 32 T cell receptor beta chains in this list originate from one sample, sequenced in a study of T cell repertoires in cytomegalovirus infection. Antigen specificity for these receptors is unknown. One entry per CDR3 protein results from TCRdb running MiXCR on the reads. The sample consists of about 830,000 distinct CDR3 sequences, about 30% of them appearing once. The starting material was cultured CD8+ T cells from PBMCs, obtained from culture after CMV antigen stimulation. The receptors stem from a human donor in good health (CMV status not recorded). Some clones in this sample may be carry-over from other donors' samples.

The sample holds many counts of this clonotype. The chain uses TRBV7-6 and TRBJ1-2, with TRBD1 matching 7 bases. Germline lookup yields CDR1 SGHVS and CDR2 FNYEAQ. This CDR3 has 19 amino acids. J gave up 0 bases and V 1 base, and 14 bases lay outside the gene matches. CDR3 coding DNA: TGTGCCAGCAGCTTAGACCCCCGCGGGCAGGGGGTCGCTAACTATGGCTACACCTTC. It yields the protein CASSLDPRGQGVANYGYTF.

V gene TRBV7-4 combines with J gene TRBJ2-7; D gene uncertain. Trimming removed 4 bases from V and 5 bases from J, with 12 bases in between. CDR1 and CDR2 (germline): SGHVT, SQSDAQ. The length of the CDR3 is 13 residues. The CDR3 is CASSSPPRHEQYV. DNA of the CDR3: TGTGCCAGCAGCTCGCCCCCCCGGCACGAGCAGTACGTC.

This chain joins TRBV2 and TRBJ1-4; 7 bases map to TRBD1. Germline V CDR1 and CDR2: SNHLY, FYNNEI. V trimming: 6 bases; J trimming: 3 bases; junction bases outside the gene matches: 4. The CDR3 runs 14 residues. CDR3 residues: CASSDGTANEKLFF. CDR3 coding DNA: TGTGCCAGCAGCGACGGGACAGCTAATGAAAAACTGTTTTTT. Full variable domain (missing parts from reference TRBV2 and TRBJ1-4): EPEVTQTPSHQVTQMGQEVILRCVPISNHLYFYWYRQILGQKVEFLVSFYNNEISEKSEIFDDQFSVERPDGSNFTLKIRSTKLEDSAMYFCASSDGTANEKLFFGSGTQLSVL.

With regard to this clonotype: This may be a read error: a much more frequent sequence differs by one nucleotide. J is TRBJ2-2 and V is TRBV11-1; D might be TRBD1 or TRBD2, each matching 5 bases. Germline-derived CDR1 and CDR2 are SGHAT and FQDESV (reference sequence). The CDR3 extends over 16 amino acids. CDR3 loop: CASSNTRDSNTGEQFF. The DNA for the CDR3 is TGTGCCAGCAGCAACACAAGAGACAGCAACACCGGGGAGCAGTTTTTT.

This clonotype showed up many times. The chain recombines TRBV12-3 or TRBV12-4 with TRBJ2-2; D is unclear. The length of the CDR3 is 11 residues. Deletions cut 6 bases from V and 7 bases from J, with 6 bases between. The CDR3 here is CASSLIGELFF. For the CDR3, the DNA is TGTGCCAGCAGCTTAATCGGGGAGCTGTTTTTT.

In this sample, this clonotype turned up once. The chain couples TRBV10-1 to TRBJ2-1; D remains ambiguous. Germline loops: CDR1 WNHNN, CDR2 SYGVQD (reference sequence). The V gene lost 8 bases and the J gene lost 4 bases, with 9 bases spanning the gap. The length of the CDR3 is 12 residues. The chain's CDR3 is CASGHTYNEQFF. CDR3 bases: TGCGCCAGCGGTCACACATACAATGAGCAGTTCTTC.

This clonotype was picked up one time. The CDR3 DNA reads as TGTGCCAGCAGTCCCGATCCTTTGACTGAAAAACTGTTTTTT. Translated, it gives CASSPDPLTEKLFF. V usage is TRBV27 and J usage is TRBJ1-4; D is uncertain. The germline V and J ends were trimmed by 5 bases and 7 bases, with 14 bases remaining between them. This CDR3 has 14 residues. Germline V CDR1 and CDR2: MNHEY, SMNVEV (reference sequence).

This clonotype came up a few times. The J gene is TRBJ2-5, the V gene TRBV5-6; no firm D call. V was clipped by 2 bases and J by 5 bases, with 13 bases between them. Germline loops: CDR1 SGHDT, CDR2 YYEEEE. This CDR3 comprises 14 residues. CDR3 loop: CASSFPRSEETQYF. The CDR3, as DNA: TGTGCCAGCAGCTTCCCAAGGTCGGAGGAGACCCAGTACTTC.

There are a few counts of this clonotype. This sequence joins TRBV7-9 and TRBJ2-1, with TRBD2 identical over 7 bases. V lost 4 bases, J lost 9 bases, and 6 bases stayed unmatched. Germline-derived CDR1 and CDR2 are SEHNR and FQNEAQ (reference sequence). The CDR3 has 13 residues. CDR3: CASSSPPSGEQFF. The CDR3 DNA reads TGTGCCAGCAGCTCCCCGCCTAGCGGTGAGCAGTTCTTC.

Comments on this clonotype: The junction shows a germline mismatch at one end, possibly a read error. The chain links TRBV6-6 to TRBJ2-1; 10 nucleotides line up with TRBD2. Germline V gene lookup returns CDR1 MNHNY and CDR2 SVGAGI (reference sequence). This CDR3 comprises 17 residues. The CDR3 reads CASGYSVFQRGGNEQFF. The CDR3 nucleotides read TGTGCCAGCGGTTACTCGGTTTTCCAGCGGGGGGGGAATGAGCAGTTCTTC.

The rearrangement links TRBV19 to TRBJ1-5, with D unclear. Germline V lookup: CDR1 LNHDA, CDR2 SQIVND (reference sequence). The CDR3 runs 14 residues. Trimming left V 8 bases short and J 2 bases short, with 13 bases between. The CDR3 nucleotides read TGTGCCAGTTCCCCGAGTAGTGGCAATCAGCCCCAGCATTTT. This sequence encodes CASSPSSGNQPQHF.

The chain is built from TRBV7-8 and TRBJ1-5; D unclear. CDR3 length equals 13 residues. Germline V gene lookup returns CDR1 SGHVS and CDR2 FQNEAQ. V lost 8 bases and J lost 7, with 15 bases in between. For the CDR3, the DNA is TGTGCCAGCGAGTCCGGGGATGGACAGCCCCAGCATTTT. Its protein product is CASESGDGQPQHF.

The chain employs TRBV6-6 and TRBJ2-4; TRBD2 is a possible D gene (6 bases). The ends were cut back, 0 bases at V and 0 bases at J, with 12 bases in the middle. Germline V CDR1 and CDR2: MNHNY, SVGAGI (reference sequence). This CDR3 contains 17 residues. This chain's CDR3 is CASSYSRDRLAKNIQYF. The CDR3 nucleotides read TGTGCCAGCAGTTACTCGCGGGACCGTTTAGCCAAAAACATTCAGTACTTC.

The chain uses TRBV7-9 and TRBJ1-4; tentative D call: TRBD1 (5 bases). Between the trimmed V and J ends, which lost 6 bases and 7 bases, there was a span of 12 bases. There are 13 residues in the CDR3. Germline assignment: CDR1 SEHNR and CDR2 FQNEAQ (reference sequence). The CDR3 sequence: CASRGGTAEKLFF. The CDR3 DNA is TGTGCCAGCAGGGGGGGTACCGCTGAAAAACTGTTTTTT.

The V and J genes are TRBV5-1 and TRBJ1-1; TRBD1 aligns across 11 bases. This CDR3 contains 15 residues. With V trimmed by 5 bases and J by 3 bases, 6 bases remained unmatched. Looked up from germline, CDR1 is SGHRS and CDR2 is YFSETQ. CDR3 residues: CASRDGQGADTEAFF. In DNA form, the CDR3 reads TGCGCCAGCAGAGACGGACAGGGGGCAGACACTGAAGCTTTCTTT.

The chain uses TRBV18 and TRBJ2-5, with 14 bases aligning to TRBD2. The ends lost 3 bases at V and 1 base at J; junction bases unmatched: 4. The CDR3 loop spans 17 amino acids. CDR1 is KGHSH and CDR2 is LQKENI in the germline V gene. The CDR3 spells CASSPGTSGGLQETQYF. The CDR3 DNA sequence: TGTGCCAGCTCACCGGGGACTAGCGGGGGCCTCCAAGAGACCCAGTACTTC.

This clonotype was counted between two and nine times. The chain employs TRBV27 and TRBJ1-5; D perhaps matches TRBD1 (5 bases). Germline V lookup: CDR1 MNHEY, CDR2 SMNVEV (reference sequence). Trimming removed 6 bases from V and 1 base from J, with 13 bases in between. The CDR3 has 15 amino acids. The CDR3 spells CASRPTGGSNQPQHF. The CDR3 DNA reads TGTGCCAGCAGACCCACCGGGGGGAGCAATCAGCCCCAGCATTTT.

The CDR3: CASSWGDWSYNEQFF. The CDR3 DNA follows: TGTGCCAGTAGTTGGGGGGATTGGTCCTACAATGAGCAGTTCTTC. The chain has TRBV19 and TRBJ2-1; D might be TRBD2 (6 bases). The ends were cut back, 5 bases at V and 1 base at J, with 12 bases in the middle. CDR1 and CDR2 (germline): LNHDA, SQIVND (reference sequence). This CDR3 region has 15 residues.

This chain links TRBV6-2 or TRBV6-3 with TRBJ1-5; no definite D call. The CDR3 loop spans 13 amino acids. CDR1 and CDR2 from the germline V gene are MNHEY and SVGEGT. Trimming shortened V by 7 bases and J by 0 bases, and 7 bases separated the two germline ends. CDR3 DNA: TGTGCCAGCACCCATAATAGCAATCAGCCCCAGCATTTT. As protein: CASTHNSNQPQHF.

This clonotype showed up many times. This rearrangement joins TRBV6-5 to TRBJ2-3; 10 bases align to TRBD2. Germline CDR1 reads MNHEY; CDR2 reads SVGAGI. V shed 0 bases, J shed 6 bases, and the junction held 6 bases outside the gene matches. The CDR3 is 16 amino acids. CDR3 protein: CASSYSLAGVYDTQYF. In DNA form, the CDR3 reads TGTGCCAGCAGTTACTCGCTAGCGGGGGTGTACGATACGCAGTATTTT.

The CDR3 DNA reads as TGTGCCAGTAGCGGGGGCCTTCTCACAGATACGCAGTATTTT. This codes for CASSGGLLTDTQYF. This chain joins TRBV19 and TRBJ2-3; D is possibly TRBD1 or TRBD2 (6 bases each). The length of the CDR3 is 14 residues. Germline CDR1 LNHDA, CDR2 SQIVND (reference sequence). Trimming left V 6 bases short and J 2 bases short, with 12 bases between. The full variable domain, rest sourced from reference TRBV19 and TRBJ2-3, is DGGITQSPKYLFRKEGQNVTLSCEQNLNHDAMYWYRQDPGQGLRLIYYSQIVNDFQKGDIAEGYSVSREKKESFPLTVTSAQKNPTAFYLCASSGGLLTDTQYFGPGTRLTVL.

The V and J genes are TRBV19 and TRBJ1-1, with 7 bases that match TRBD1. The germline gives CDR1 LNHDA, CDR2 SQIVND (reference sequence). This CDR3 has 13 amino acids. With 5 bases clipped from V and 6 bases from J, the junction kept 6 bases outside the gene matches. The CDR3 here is CASSLQGRSEAFF. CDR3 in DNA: TGTGCCAGTAGTCTACAGGGGAGGTCTGAAGCTTTCTTT.

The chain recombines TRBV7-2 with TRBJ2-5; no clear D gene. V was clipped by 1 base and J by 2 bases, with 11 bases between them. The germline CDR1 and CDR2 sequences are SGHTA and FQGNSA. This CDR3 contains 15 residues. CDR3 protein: CASSLGIGPQETQYF. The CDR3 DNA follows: TGTGCCAGCAGCTTAGGGATAGGGCCTCAAGAGACCCAGTACTTC.

CDR3 residues: CASSLGGAGEQYF. The DNA for the CDR3 is TGTGCCAGCAGCTTAGGGGGAGCGGGCGAGCAGTACTTC. The rearrangement joins TRBV7-9 to TRBJ2-7; D perhaps matches TRBD2 (6 bases). From germline, CDR1 is SEHNR and CDR2 FQNEAQ (reference sequence). Trimming shortened V by 1 base and J by 6 bases, and 10 bases separated the two germline ends. CDR3 length equals 13 residues.

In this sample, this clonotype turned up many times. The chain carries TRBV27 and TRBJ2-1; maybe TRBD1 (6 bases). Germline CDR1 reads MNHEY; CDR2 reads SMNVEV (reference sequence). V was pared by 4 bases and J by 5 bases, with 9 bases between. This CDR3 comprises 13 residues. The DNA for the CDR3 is TGTGCCAGCAGTTCAACAGGGCACAATGAGCAGTTCTTC. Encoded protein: CASSSTGHNEQFF.

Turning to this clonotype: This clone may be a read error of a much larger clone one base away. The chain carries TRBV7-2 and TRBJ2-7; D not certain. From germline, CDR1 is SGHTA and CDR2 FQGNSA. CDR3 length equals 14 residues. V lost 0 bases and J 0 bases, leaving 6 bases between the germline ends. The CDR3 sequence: CASSLAQCSYEQYF. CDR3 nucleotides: TGTGCCAGCAGCTTAGCGCAGTGCTCCTACGAGCAGTACTTC. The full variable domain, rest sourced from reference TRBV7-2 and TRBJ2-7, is GAGVSQSPSNKVTEKGKDVELRCDPISGHTALYWYRQSLGQGLEFLIYFQGNSAPDKSGLPSDRFSAERTGGSVSTLTIQRTQQEDSAVYLCASSLAQCSYEQYFGPGTRLTVT.

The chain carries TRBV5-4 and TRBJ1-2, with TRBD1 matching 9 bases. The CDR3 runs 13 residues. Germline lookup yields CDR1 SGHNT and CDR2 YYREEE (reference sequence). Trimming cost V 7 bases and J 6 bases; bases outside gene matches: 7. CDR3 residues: CASGTGSLNGYTF. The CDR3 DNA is TGTGCCAGCGGGACAGGGTCTCTTAATGGCTACACCTTC.

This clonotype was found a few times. This chain's CDR3 is CASSPSWTGSYNEQFF. The CDR3 DNA sequence: TGTGCCAGCAGCCCCAGCTGGACTGGCTCCTACAATGAGCAGTTCTTC. The chain uses TRBV7-9 and TRBJ2-1; weak D call: TRBD2 (5 bases). Trimming took 5 bases from V and 0 from J, leaving 14 bases between them. CDR1 and CDR2 (germline): SEHNR, FQNEAQ (reference sequence). The CDR3 length is 16 residues. The whole variable domain, remainder taken from reference TRBV7-9 and TRBJ2-1, is DTGVSQNPRHKITKRGQNVTFRCDPISEHNRLYWYRQTLGQGPEFLTYFQNEAQLEKSRLLSDRFSAERPKGSFSTLEIQRTEQGDSAMYLCASSPSWTGSYNEQFFGPGTRLTVL.

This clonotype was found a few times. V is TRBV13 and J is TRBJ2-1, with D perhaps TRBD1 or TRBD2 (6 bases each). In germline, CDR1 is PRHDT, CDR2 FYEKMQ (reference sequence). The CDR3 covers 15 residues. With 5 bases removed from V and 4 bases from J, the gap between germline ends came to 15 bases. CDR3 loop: CASSPRGGWYNEQFF. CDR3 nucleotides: TGTGCCAGCAGCCCTAGAGGGGGGTGGTACAATGAGCAGTTCTTC.

As DNA, the CDR3 is TGTGCCAGCAGCCAGGATCCCCTGATTTATGGCTACACCTTC. It codes for CASSQDPLIYGYTF. This chain links TRBV14 with TRBJ1-2; D not resolved. The CDR3 spans 14 residues. V dropped 3 bases and J dropped 5 bases, with 13 bases sitting between them. Germline V gene data show CDR1 as SGHDN and CDR2 as FVKESK.

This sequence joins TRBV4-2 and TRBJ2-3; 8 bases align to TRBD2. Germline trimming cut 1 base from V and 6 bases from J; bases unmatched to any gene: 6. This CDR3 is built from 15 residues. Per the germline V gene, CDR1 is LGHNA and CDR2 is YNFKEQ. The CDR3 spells CASSQGETSADTQYF. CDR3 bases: TGTGCCAGCAGCCAAGGTGAGACTAGCGCTGATACGCAGTATTTT.

CDR3 region: CAVGMGVGYGYTF. CDR3 DNA: TGTGCCGTAGGAATGGGAGTAGGTTATGGCTACACCTTC. This sequence joins TRBV12-3 or TRBV12-4 and TRBJ1-2; no reliable D call. Trimming stripped 11 bases from V and 5 bases from J, with 18 bases between. The CDR3 totals 13 residues.